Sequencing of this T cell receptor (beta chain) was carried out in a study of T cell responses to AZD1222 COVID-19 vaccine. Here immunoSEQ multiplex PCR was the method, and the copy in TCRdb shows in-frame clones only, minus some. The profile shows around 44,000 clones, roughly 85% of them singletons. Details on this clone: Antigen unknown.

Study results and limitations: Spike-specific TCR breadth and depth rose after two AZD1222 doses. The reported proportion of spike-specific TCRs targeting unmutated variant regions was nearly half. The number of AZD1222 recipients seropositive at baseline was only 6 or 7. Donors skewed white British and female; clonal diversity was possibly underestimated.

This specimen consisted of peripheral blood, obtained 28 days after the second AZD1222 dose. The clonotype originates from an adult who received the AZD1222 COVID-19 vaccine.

The chain's CDR3 is CASSETSGRVGRNEQFF. The CDR3 bases are TGTGCCAGCAGTGAGACGAGCGGGAGAGTCGGTCGCAATGAGCAGTTCTTC. V gene TRBV28 combines with J gene TRBJ2-1, with TRBD2 identical over 8 bases. The CDR3 sequence is 17 residues long. In germline, CDR1 is MDHEN, CDR2 SYDVKM. V lost 5 bases, J lost 6 bases, and 15 bases stayed unmatched.